Listed below are T cell receptor beta chains from one sample, sequenced in a study of blood T cell repertoires in COVID-19. Here immunoSEQ multiplex PCR was the method, and the copy in TCRdb shows in-frame clones only, minus some. The profile covers fewer than 70,000 clones, with 80% to 90% appearing a single time and 5.5% to 6% taken by the ten largest. Specimen: peripheral blood. The receptors stem from a woman aged 60 to 75 with acute or convalescent COVID-19. The CDR3 runs from the conserved cysteine through the conserved F or W. The order of the fields is V gene, D gene, clone size, J gene, CDR3 protein, CDR3 DNA. D genes are given only for firm matches. Only some rows state a clone size, as once, few, many or a class for expanded clones.

V gene: TRBV27; D gene: TRBD1; clone size: -; J gene: TRBJ2-1; CDR3 protein: CASNQGDSYNEQFF; CDR3 DNA: TGTGCCAGCAATCAGGGGGACTCCTACAATGAGCAGTTCTTC
V gene: TRBV3-1/TRBV3-2; D gene: TRBD1; clone size: -; J gene: TRBJ2-2; CDR3 protein: CASSQLPGTGSTGELFF; CDR3 DNA: TGTGCCAGCAGCCAATTGCCCGGGACAGGGTCCACCGGGGAGCTGTTTTTT
V gene: TRBV7-9; D gene: TRBD1; clone size: -; J gene: TRBJ2-2; CDR3 protein: CASSHPLGQGTGELFF; CDR3 DNA: TGTGCCAGCAGCCACCCCCTGGGACAGGGGACCGGGGAGCTGTTTTTT
V gene: TRBV3-1/TRBV3-2; D gene: TRBD1; clone size: -; J gene: TRBJ2-7; CDR3 protein: CASSQGTGATYEQYF; CDR3 DNA: TGTGCCAGCAGCCAAGGGACAGGGGCAACCTACGAGCAGTACTTC
V gene: TRBV6-6; D gene: TRBD1; clone size: -; J gene: TRBJ1-2; CDR3 protein: CASSYSDRVGRNGYTF; CDR3 DNA: TGTGCCAGCAGTTACTCAGACAGGGTGGGGCGGAATGGCTACACCTTC
V gene: TRBV7-9; D gene: TRBD1; clone size: few; J gene: TRBJ1-1; CDR3 protein: CASSLDGTDEAFF; CDR3 DNA: TGTGCCAGCAGCTTGGACGGGACAGATGAAGCTTTCTTT
V gene: TRBV9; D gene: TRBD2; clone size: -; J gene: TRBJ2-7; CDR3 protein: CASSVAGGVYEQYF; CDR3 DNA: TGTGCCAGCAGCGTAGCCGGGGGGGTCTACGAGCAGTACTTC
V gene: TRBV18; D gene: -; clone size: -; J gene: TRBJ2-7; CDR3 protein: CASSPGSGFEQYF; CDR3 DNA: TGTGCCAGCTCACCAGGGAGCGGGTTCGAGCAGTACTTC
V gene: TRBV10-1; D gene: TRBD1; clone size: -; J gene: TRBJ1-3; CDR3 protein: CASSESDRSSGNTIYF; CDR3 DNA: TGCGCCAGCAGTGAGTCGGACAGGAGCTCTGGAAACACCATATATTTT
V gene: TRBV7-8; D gene: TRBD1; clone size: few; J gene: TRBJ1-5; CDR3 protein: CASSLAGQGGQPQHF; CDR3 DNA: TGTGCCAGCAGCTTAGCGGGGCAGGGGGGACAGCCCCAGCATTTT
V gene: TRBV3-1/TRBV3-2; D gene: TRBD1; clone size: once; J gene: TRBJ1-2; CDR3 protein: CASSQELEDRGYYGYTF; CDR3 DNA: TGTGCCAGCAGCCAAGAGTTAGAAGACAGGGGGTATTATGGCTACACCTTC
V gene: TRBV7-3; D gene: -; clone size: few; J gene: TRBJ1-2; CDR3 protein: CASSLQGNYGYTF; CDR3 DNA: TGTGCCAGCAGCTTACAGGGGAACTATGGCTACACCTTC
V gene: TRBV7-9; D gene: TRBD1; clone size: -; J gene: TRBJ1-5; CDR3 protein: CASSLGGGQARDQPQHF; CDR3 DNA: TGTGCCAGCAGCTTAGGGGGGGGACAGGCGAGAGATCAGCCCCAGCATTTT
V gene: TRBV5-6; D gene: -; clone size: -; J gene: TRBJ1-1; CDR3 protein: CASSLSRVGNMNTEAFF; CDR3 DNA: TGTGCCAGCAGCTTGTCCAGGGTGGGAAACATGAACACTGAAGCTTTCTTT
V gene: TRBV24-1; D gene: -; clone size: -; J gene: TRBJ1-5; CDR3 protein: CATSDRTSYSNQPQHF; CDR3 DNA: TGTGCCACCAGTGACCGGACAAGCTATAGCAATCAGCCCCAGCATTTT
V gene: TRBV5-1; D gene: TRBD2; clone size: -; J gene: TRBJ2-3; CDR3 protein: CASSLSGGITDTQYF; CDR3 DNA: TGCGCCAGCAGCCTTAGCGGGGGAATCACAGATACGCAGTATTTT
V gene: TRBV24-1; D gene: TRBD1; clone size: -; J gene: TRBJ1-2; CDR3 protein: CATSSGRGLGYDGYTF; CDR3 DNA: TGTGCCACGTCCTCCGGCAGGGGGCTCGGTTACGATGGCTACACCTTC
V gene: TRBV19; D gene: -; clone size: -; J gene: TRBJ1-1; CDR3 protein: CASTLTGRGTEAFF; CDR3 DNA: TGTGCCAGTACACTGACTGGGAGGGGCACTGAAGCTTTCTTT
V gene: TRBV19; D gene: -; clone size: -; J gene: TRBJ2-3; CDR3 protein: CASRLSGDTQYF; CDR3 DNA: TGTGCCAGTAGGCTCTCGGGGGATACGCAGTATTTT
V gene: TRBV6-2/TRBV6-3; D gene: TRBD2; clone size: -; J gene: TRBJ2-2; CDR3 protein: CASSYRLARAGELFF; CDR3 DNA: TGTGCCAGCAGTTACCGACTAGCGAGGGCCGGGGAGCTGTTTTTT
V gene: TRBV6-6; D gene: TRBD1; clone size: -; J gene: TRBJ1-1; CDR3 protein: CASSPDRGMNTEAFF; CDR3 DNA: TGTGCCAGCAGTCCGGACAGGGGCATGAACACTGAAGCTTTCTTT
V gene: TRBV19; D gene: -; clone size: -; J gene: TRBJ2-1; CDR3 protein: CASSPTGTNEQFF; CDR3 DNA: TGTGCCAGTAGTCCTACAGGTACCAATGAGCAGTTCTTC
V gene: TRBV6-5; D gene: TRBD1; clone size: once; J gene: TRBJ1-2; CDR3 protein: CASSYSTGRSGYTF; CDR3 DNA: TGTGCCAGCAGTTACTCGACAGGGAGAAGTGGCTACACCTTC
V gene: TRBV4-1; D gene: TRBD1; clone size: -; J gene: TRBJ1-4; CDR3 protein: CASSQDGAGGSEKLFF; CDR3 DNA: TGCGCCAGCAGCCAAGATGGGGCAGGGGGGAGCGAAAAACTGTTTTTT
V gene: TRBV7-8; D gene: TRBD1; clone size: -; J gene: TRBJ1-4; CDR3 protein: CASSPRQGHNEKLFF; CDR3 DNA: TGTGCCAGCAGCCCCCGACAGGGCCATAATGAAAAACTGTTTTTT
V gene: TRBV5-1; D gene: TRBD2; clone size: -; J gene: TRBJ2-7; CDR3 protein: CASSFLGGGPSSYEQYF; CDR3 DNA: TGCGCCAGCAGCTTTTTGGGCGGGGGGCCCTCCTCCTACGAGCAGTACTTC
V gene: TRBV6-2/TRBV6-3; D gene: TRBD1; clone size: -; J gene: TRBJ2-1; CDR3 protein: CASSGGQGAFNEQFF; CDR3 DNA: TGTGCCAGCAGCGGGGGACAGGGGGCTTTCAATGAGCAGTTCTTC
V gene: TRBV19; D gene: -; clone size: -; J gene: TRBJ1-1; CDR3 protein: CASRRSGNTEAFF; CDR3 DNA: TGTGCCAGTAGACGCAGCGGGAACACTGAAGCTTTCTTT
V gene: TRBV3-1/TRBV3-2; D gene: TRBD1; clone size: -; J gene: TRBJ1-5; CDR3 protein: CASSLGQDSNQPQHF; CDR3 DNA: TGTGCCAGCAGCCTCGGACAGGATAGCAATCAGCCCCAGCATTTT
V gene: TRBV19; D gene: TRBD1; clone size: many; J gene: TRBJ2-7; CDR3 protein: CASSSGTGGEIGTYEQYF; CDR3 DNA: TGTGCCAGTAGTAGCGGGACAGGGGGAGAAATAGGGACCTACGAGCAGTACTTC
V gene: TRBV9; D gene: TRBD1; clone size: -; J gene: TRBJ2-2; CDR3 protein: CASSARTGSNTGELFF; CDR3 DNA: TGTGCCAGCAGCGCCCGGACAGGGTCGAACACCGGGGAGCTGTTTTTT
V gene: TRBV7-9; D gene: TRBD1; clone size: once; J gene: TRBJ1-3; CDR3 protein: CASSFNTGGRTGNTIYF; CDR3 DNA: TGTGCCAGCAGCTTTAACACAGGGGGGCGCACTGGAAACACCATATATTTT
V gene: TRBV6-5; D gene: TRBD1; clone size: -; J gene: TRBJ1-2; CDR3 protein: CASESAGTGGDGYTF; CDR3 DNA: TGTGCCAGCGAAAGTGCCGGGACAGGGGGAGACGGCTACACCTTC
V gene: TRBV15; D gene: -; clone size: once; J gene: TRBJ1-2; CDR3 protein: CATSTLTAFNYGYTF; CDR3 DNA: TGTGCCACCAGCACCTTGACAGCTTTTAACTATGGCTACACCTTC
V gene: TRBV6-5; D gene: -; clone size: once; J gene: TRBJ1-1; CDR3 protein: CASRRTVNTEAFF; CDR3 DNA: TGTGCCAGCAGGCGGACAGTGAACACTGAAGCTTTCTTT
V gene: TRBV10-3; D gene: -; clone size: few; J gene: TRBJ1-3; CDR3 protein: CAISDLTQSGNTIYF; CDR3 DNA: TGTGCCATCAGTGATCTGACACAATCTGGAAACACCATATATTTT
V gene: TRBV5-1; D gene: -; clone size: -; J gene: TRBJ2-5; CDR3 protein: CASSLGGSETQYF; CDR3 DNA: TGCGCCAGCAGCTTGGGGGGCTCGGAGACCCAGTACTTC
V gene: TRBV7-6; D gene: -; clone size: -; J gene: TRBJ1-1; CDR3 protein: CASSLDHEGVGTEAFF; CDR3 DNA: TGTGCCAGCAGCTTAGACCATGAGGGAGTGGGAACTGAAGCTTTCTTT
V gene: TRBV9; D gene: -; clone size: -; J gene: TRBJ1-1; CDR3 protein: CASSVGATVVGTEAFF; CDR3 DNA: TGTGCCAGCAGCGTAGGGGCGACAGTCGTGGGCACTGAAGCTTTCTTT
V gene: TRBV9; D gene: -; clone size: -; J gene: TRBJ1-3; CDR3 protein: CASSVEGVYGNTIYF; CDR3 DNA: TGTGCCAGCAGCGTAGAGGGGGTTTACGGAAACACCATATATTTT